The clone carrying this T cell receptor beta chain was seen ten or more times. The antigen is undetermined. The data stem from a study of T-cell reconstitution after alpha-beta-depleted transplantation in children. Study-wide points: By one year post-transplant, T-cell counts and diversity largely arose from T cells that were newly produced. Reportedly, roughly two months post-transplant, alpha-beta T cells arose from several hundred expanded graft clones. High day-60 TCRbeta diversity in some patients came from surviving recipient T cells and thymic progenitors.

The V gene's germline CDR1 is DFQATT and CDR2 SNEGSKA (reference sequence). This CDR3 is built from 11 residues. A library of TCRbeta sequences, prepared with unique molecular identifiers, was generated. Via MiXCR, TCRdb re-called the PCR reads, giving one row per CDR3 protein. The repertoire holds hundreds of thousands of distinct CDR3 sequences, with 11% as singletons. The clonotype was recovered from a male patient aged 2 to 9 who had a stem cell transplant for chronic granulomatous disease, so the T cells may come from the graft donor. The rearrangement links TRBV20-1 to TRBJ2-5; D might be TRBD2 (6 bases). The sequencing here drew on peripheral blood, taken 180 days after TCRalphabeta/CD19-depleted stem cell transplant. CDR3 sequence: CSARRGETQYF. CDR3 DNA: TGCAGCGCCCGGAGGGGAGAGACCCAGTACTTC.